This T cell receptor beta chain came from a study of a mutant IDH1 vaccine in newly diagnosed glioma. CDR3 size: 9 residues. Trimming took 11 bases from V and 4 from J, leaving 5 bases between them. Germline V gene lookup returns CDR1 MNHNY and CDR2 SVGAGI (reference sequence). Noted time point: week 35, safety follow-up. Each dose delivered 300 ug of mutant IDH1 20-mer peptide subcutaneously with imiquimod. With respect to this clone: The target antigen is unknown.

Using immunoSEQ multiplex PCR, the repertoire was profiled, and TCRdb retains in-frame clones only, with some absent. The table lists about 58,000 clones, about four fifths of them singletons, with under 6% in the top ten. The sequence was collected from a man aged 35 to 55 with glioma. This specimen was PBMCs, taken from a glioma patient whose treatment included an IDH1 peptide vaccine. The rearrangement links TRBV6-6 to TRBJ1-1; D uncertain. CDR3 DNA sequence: TGTGCCGTAGGCACTGAAGCTTTCTTT. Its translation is CAVGTEAFF.